This passage covers 2 T cell receptor beta chains from one sample sequenced in a study of cytomegalovirus exposure and HLA in healthy donors. Amplification used 60 Vbeta primers and 13 Jbeta primers. Method: immunoSEQ multiplex PCR; TCRdb's copy keeps in-frame clones and lacks some. This sample has 140,000 to 150,000 clones, with 78% found just once. Sequencing used PBMCs. These receptors were collected from a female donor in good health and CMV-seronegative.

This clone was seen only once. V and J are TRBV19 and TRBJ2-3, with 11 bases lining up with TRBD2. Trimming cost V 4 bases and J 2 bases; bases outside gene matches: 5. The CDR3 sequence is 16 residues long. Germline values: CDR1 LNHDA, CDR2 SQIVND (reference sequence). CDR3 DNA: TGTGCCAGTAGTAGGCCTAGCGGGGGGCTCACAGATACGCAGTATTTT. Protein product: CASSRPSGGLTDTQYF.

The rearrangement uses TRBV27 and TRBJ1-1; 10 nucleotides agree with TRBD1. Germline assignment: CDR1 MNHEY and CDR2 SMNVEV (reference sequence). This CDR3 has 14 residues. The trim removed 6 bases at V and 4 bases at J, leaving 5 bases unmatched. The CDR3 loop reads CASRTGGVGTEAFF. CDR3 nucleotide sequence: TGTGCCAGCAGGACAGGGGGCGTGGGCACTGAAGCTTTCTTT.